Detailed here is one T cell receptor beta chain. Generated by immunoSEQ multiplex PCR, the TCRdb table keeps only in-frame clones and is missing some. The repertoire includes under 200,000 clones, approximately 80% of them detected once, and 8.1% sits in the top ten. The sample comes from a study of blood T cell repertoires in COVID-19. Whole-study context: PBMCs, B-cell-depleted T cells, or T cells were the source of the cDNA or gDNA that made up the material.

The CDR3 has 18 residues. The V end lost 4 bases, the J end lost 5 bases, and 27 bases lay between the germline ends. Germline V gives CDR1 SGHKS, CDR2 YYEKEE (reference sequence). The receptor comes from a man between 60 and 70 years old with acute or convalescent COVID-19. Sequencing was performed on peripheral blood. This chain links TRBV5-5 with TRBJ2-5, with D maybe TRBD2 (5 bases). In DNA form, the CDR3 reads TGTGCCAGCAGCAAACTACCGGAGATCAGGAGCTCGGGGGAGACCCAGTACTTC. Translating gives CASSKLPEIRSSGETQYF.